The present entry profiles one T cell receptor (beta chain) with its context. Its specificity is unknown. The CDR3 totals 16 residues. The V end was cut by 3 bases, the J end by 0 bases, with 14 bases between. Germline V gene sequence: CDR1 GTSNPN, CDR2 SVGIG (reference sequence). The data were taken from a study of shared clonotypes between healthy human individuals. Overall study results and limits: Shared across four donors were around 5% of the naive CD4 clonotypes. Richness estimates generally favored naive over memory subsets.

Naive CD8 cells lacked CD45RO and underwent positive selection for CCR7, leaving out terminally differentiated effector memory CD45RA+ cells. The donor cohort consisted entirely of Caucasian adults residing in Nashville, Tennessee. Repertoires were generated with immunoSEQ multiplex PCR, while TCRdb's copy carries only in-frame clones and drops some. The data hold about 2 million clones, with about 95% observed a single time. Sequencing used naive CD8+ T cells sorted from blood. J is TRBJ2-2 and V is TRBV30, with D possibly being TRBD2 (5 bases). This sequence originates from a young man in good health. CDR3 DNA: TGTGCCTGGAGGCGAGGGTATACTCCGAACACCGGGGAGCTGTTTTTT. Its protein is CAWRRGYTPNTGELFF. The full variable domain, completed using reference TRBV30 and TRBJ2-2, is SQTIHQWPATLVQPVGSPLSLECTVEGTSNPNLYWYRQAAGRGLQLLFYSVGIGQISSEVPQNLSASRPQDRQFILSSKKLLLSDSGFYLCAWRRGYTPNTGELFFGEGSRLTVL.